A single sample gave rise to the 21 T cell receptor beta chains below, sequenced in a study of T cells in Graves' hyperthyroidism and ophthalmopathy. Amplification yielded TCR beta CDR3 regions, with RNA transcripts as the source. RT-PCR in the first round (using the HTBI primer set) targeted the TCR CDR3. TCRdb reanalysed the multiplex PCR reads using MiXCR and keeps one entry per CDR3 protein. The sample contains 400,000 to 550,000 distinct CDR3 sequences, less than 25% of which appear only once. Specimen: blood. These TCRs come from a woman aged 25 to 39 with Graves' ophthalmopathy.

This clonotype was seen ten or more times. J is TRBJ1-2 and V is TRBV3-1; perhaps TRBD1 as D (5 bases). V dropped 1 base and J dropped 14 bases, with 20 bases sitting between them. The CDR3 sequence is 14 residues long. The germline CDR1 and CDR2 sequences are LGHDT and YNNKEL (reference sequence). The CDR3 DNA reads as TGTGCCAGCAGCCAAGGGGGCACAACAGCCGCGGGGACCTTC. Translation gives CASSQGGTTAAGTF.

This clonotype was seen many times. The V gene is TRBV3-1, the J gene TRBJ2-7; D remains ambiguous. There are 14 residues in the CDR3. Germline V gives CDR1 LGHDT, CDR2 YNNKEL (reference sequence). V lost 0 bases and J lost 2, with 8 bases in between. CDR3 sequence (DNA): TGTGCCAGCAGCCAAGACTGGGGAACCTACGAGCAGTACTTC. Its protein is CASSQDWGTYEQYF.

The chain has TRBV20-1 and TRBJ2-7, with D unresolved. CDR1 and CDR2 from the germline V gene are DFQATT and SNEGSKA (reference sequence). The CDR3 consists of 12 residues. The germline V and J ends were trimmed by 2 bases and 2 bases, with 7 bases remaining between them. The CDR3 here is CSARNGPYEQYF. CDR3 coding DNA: TGCAGTGCTAGAAACGGACCCTACGAGCAGTACTTC.

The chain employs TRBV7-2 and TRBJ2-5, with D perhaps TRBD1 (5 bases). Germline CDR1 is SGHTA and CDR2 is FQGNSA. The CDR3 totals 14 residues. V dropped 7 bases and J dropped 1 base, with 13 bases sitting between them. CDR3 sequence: CASKKGYLQETQYF. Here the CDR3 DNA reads TGTGCCAGCAAGAAGGGGTACCTCCAAGAGACCCAGTACTTC.

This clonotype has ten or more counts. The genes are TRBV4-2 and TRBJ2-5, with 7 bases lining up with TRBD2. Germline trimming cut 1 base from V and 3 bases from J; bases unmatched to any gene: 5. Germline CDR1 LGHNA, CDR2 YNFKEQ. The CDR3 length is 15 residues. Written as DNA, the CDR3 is TGTGCCAGCAGCCAAGGCGAAAGCGGGGAAGAGACCCAGTACTTC. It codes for CASSQGESGEETQYF.

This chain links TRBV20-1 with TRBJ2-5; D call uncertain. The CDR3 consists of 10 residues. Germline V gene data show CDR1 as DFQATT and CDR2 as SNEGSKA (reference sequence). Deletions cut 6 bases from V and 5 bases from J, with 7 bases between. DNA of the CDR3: TGCAGTGCCACCGTGGAGACCCAGTACTTC. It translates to CSATVETQYF.

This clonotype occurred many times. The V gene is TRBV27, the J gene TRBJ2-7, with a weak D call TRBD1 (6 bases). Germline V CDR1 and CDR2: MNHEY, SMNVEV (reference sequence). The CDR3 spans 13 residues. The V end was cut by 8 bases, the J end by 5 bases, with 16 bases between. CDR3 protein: CASGGRAAHEQYF. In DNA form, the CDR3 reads TGTGCCAGCGGGGGCCGGGCCGCCCACGAGCAGTACTTC.

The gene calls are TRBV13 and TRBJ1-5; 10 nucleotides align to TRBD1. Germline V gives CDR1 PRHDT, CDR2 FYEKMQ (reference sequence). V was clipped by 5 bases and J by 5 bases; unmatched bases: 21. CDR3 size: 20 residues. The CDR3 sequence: CASSRPTLRDRGKRDQPQHF. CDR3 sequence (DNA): TGTGCCAGCAGCCGTCCAACTCTCCGGGACAGGGGCAAAAGAGATCAGCCCCAGCATTTT.

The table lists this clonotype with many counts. The CDR3 loop is CASSSSRGAGNTIYF. The DNA of the CDR3 is TGTGCCAGCAGCTCGTCCCGGGGCGCAGGAAACACCATATATTTT. The rearrangement uses TRBV13 and TRBJ1-3, with D possibly being TRBD1 (5 bases). The CDR3 has 15 amino acids. V was clipped by 4 bases and J by 4 bases, with 14 bases between them. CDR1 and CDR2 (germline): PRHDT, FYEKMQ (reference sequence).

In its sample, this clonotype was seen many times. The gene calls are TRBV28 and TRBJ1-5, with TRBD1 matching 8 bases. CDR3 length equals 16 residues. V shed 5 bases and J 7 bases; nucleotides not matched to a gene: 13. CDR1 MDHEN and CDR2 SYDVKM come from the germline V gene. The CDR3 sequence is CASSPGAGTGRQPQHF. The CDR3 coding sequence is TGTGCCAGCAGTCCAGGCGCTGGGACAGGCAGGCAGCCCCAGCATTTT.

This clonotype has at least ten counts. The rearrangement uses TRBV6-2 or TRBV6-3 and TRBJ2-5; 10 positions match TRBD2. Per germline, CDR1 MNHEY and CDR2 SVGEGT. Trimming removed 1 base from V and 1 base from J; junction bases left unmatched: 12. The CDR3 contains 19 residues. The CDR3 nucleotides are TGTGCCAGCAGTTACTTTACCGCGGGTAGCGGGGGGCGCCAAGAGACCCAGTACTTC. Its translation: CASSYFTAGSGGRQETQYF.

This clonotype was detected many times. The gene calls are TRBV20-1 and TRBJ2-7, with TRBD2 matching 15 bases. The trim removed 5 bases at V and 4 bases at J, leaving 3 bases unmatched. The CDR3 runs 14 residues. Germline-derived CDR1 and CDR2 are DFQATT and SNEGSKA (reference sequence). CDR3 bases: TGCAGTGCTGGGACTAGCGGGGGGTTTTACGAGCAGTACTTC. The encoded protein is CSAGTSGGFYEQYF.

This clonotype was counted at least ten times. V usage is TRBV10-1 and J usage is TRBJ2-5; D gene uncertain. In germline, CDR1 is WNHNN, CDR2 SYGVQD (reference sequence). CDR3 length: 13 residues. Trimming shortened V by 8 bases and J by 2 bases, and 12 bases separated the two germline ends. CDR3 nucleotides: TGCGCCAGCTCGGACGACGGTCAAGAGACCCAGTACTTC. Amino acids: CASSDDGQETQYF.

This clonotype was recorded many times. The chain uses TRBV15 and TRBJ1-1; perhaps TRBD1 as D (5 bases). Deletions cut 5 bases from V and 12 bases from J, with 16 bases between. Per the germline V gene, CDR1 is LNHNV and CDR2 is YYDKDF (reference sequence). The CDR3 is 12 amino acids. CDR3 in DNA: TGTGCCACCAGCCGCGGGACGGTGTCTTCTTTCTTT. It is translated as CATSRGTVSSFF.

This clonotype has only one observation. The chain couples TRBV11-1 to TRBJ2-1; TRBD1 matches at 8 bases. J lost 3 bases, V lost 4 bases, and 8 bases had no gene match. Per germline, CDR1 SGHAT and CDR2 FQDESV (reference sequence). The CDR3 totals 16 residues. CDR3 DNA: TGTGCCAGCAGCTGCTTCCGAGACAGGGGCTACAATGAGCAGTTCTTC. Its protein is CASSCFRDRGYNEQFF.

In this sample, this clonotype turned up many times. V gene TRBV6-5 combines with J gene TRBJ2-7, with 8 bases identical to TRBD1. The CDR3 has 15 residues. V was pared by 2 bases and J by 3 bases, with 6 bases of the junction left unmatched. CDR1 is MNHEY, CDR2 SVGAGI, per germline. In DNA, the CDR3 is TGTGCCAGCAGTTACCACGGGACAGGTAACTACGAGCAGTACTTC. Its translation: CASSYHGTGNYEQYF.

The CDR3 nucleotides are TGTGCCTGGTTCAAACCGGGACAGGCGAACACTGAAGCTTTCTTT. This codes for CAWFKPGQANTEAFF. V and J are TRBV30 and TRBJ1-1; 8 bases match TRBD1. Germline trimming cut 5 bases from V and 1 base from J; bases unmatched to any gene: 9. Germline V gene data show CDR1 as GTSNPN and CDR2 as SVGIG (reference sequence). This CDR3 spans 15 amino acids.

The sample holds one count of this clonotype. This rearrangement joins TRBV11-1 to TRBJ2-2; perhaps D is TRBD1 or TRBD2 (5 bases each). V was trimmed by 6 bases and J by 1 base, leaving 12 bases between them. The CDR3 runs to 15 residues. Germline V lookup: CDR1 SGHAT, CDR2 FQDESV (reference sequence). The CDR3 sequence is CASRHRDLNTGELFF. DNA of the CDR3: TGTGCCAGCAGGCACCGGGACCTGAACACCGGGGAGCTGTTTTTT.

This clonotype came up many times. The DNA of the CDR3 is TGTGCCAGCAACCGGGACAGAGGGGAGACCCAGTACTTC. Its translation: CASNRDRGETQYF. The chain uses TRBV6-1 and TRBJ2-5, with TRBD1 matching over 7 bases. V was pared by 7 bases and J by 5 bases, with 7 bases of the junction left unmatched. The CDR3 extends over 13 amino acids. The germline V gene has CDR1 MNHNS and CDR2 SASEGT.

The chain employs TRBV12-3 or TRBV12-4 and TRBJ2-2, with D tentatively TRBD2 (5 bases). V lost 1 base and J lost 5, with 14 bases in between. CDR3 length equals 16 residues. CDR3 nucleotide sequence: TGTGCCAGCAGTTTAGTACAGCCTGGCGGGACCGGGGAGCTGTTTTTT. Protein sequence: CASSLVQPGGTGELFF.

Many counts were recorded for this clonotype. As DNA, the CDR3 is TGTGCCAGCAGTGTAGACAGGGATCGGCTCTGGTTTGGCAACGTCCTGACTTTC. It codes for CASSVDRDRLWFGNVLTF. The chain uses TRBV6-1 and TRBJ2-6; TRBD1 agrees at 7 bases. The junction had 18 bases not matched to a gene; V was cut back by 4 bases and J by 9 bases. The CDR3 is 18 residues long. CDR1 is MNHNS and CDR2 is SASEGT in the germline V gene.